This passage covers 2 T cell receptor beta chains from one sample sequenced in a study of a mutant IDH1 vaccine in newly diagnosed glioma. Antigen specificity for these receptors is unknown. Time point of the sample: week 5, during vaccination. Vaccination used 300 ug of mutant IDH1 20-mer peptide per dose, with topical imiquimod. Method: immunoSEQ multiplex PCR; TCRdb's copy keeps in-frame clones and lacks some. The profile covers around 40,000 clones, with approximately 80% appearing a single time and 9.5% to 13% taken by the ten largest. Specimen: PBMCs, collected from a glioma patient whose treatment included an IDH1 peptide vaccine. These receptors all come from a man aged 50 to 60 with glioma.

The chain uses TRBV7-2 and TRBJ1-1; TRBD1 is a possible D gene (5 bases). CDR1 is SGHTA and CDR2 is FQGNSA in the germline V gene. Trimming pared 2 bases from V and 3 bases from J, leaving 10 bases between. The CDR3 is 14 residues long. CDR3 sequence (DNA): TGTGCCAGCAGCTTACTCACAGGTTACACTGAAGCTTTCTTT. The encoded protein is CASSLLTGYTEAFF.

The chain couples TRBV4-2 to TRBJ2-2; D possibly corresponds to TRBD2 (5 bases). This CDR3 is built from 16 residues. Germline loops: CDR1 LGHNA, CDR2 YNFKEQ. Trimming shortened V by 1 base and J by 1 base, and 10 bases separated the two germline ends. CDR3 nucleotides: TGTGCCAGCAGCCAAGTCCCAGGACTGAACACCGGGGAGCTGTTTTTT. Amino acids: CASSQVPGLNTGELFF.